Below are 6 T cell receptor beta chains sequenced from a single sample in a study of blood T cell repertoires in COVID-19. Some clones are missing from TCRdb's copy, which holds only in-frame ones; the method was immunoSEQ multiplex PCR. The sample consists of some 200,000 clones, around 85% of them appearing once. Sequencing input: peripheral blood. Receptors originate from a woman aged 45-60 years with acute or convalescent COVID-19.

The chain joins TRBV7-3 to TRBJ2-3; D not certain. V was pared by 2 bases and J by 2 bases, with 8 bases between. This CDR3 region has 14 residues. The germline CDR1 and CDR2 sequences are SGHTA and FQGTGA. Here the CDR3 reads CASSLLGDTDTQYF. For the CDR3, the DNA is TGTGCCAGCAGCTTATTGGGCGACACAGATACGCAGTATTTT.

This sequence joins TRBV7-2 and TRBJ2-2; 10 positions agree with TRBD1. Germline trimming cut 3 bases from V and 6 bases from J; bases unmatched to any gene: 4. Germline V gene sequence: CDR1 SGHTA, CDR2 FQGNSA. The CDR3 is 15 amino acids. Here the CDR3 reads CASSLDRGSAGELFF. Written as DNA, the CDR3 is TGTGCCAGCAGCTTGGACAGGGGGAGTGCCGGGGAGCTGTTTTTT. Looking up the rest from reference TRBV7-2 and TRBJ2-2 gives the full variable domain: GAGVSQSPSNKVTEKGKDVELRCDPISGHTALYWYRQSLGQGLEFLIYFQGNSAPDKSGLPSDRFSAERTGGSVSTLTIQRTQQEDSAVYLCASSLDRGSAGELFFGEGSRLTVL.

This CDR3 reads CASSMGGLGGDTQYF. CDR3 nucleotide sequence: TGTGCCAGCAGCATGGGGGGACTAGGGGGAGATACGCAGTATTTT. The chain is built from TRBV5-4 and TRBJ2-3; 8 bases fit TRBD2. The germline V gene has CDR1 SGHNT and CDR2 YYREEE (reference sequence). After removal of 4 bases from V and 5 bases from J, the junction contained 9 bases not matched to a gene. The CDR3 is made up of 15 amino acids.

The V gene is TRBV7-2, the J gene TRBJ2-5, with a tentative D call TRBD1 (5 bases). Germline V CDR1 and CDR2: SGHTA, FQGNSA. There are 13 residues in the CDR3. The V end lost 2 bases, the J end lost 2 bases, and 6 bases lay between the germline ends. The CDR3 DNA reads TGTGCCAGCAGCTTACAGGGTCAAGAGACCCAGTACTTC. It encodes CASSLQGQETQYF.

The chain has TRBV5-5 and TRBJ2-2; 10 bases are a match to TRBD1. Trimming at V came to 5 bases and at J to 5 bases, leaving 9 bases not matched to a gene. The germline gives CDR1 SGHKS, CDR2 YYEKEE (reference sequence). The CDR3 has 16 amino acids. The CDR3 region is CASSREGQGGTGELFF. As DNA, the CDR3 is TGTGCCAGCAGTCGAGAAGGACAGGGGGGAACCGGGGAGCTGTTTTTT.

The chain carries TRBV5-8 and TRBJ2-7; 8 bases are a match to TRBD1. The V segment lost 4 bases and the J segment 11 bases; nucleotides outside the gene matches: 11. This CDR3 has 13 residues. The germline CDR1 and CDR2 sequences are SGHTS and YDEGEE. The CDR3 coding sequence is TGTGCCAGCAGCGGACAGGGACCAGAGGAGAAGTACTTC. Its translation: CASSGQGPEEKYF.